One sample yielded the 28 T cell receptor beta chains listed below, sequenced in a study of shared clonotypes between healthy human individuals. Repertoires were generated with immunoSEQ multiplex PCR, while TCRdb's copy carries only in-frame clones and drops some. The data contain approximately 2,200,000 clones, roughly 91% of them singletons. In the naive CD8 group, cells lacked CD45RO and were positively selected for CCR7, so terminally differentiated effector memory CD45RA+ cells were left out. Sequenced sample: naive CD8+ T cells from PBMCs. The receptors shown here come from a man aged 18 to 30 in good health. Some clones in this sample may be carry-over from other donors' samples.

V gene TRBV7-6 combines with J gene TRBJ1-3; no definite D call. Germline V CDR1 and CDR2: SGHVS, FNYEAQ. The V end was cut by 1 base, the J end by 4 bases, with 11 bases between. The CDR3 extends over 15 amino acids. This CDR3 is CASSLGTAPGNTIYF. The CDR3 DNA sequence: TGTGCCAGCAGCTTAGGGACGGCCCCCGGAAACACCATATATTTT.

J is TRBJ2-1 and V is TRBV27, with D perhaps TRBD1 or TRBD2 (5 bases each). In germline, CDR1 is MNHEY, CDR2 SMNVEV (reference sequence). The CDR3 runs to 14 residues. Trimming cost V 5 bases and J 6 bases, with 14 bases left between them. The CDR3 region is CASSAVARGNEQFF. CDR3 DNA: TGTGCCAGCAGTGCAGTAGCGAGGGGCAATGAGCAGTTCTTC.

This chain connects TRBV18 to TRBJ1-1; D is undetermined. This CDR3 is 14 amino acids long. Germline-derived CDR1 and CDR2 are KGHSH and LQKENI. V was shortened by 0 bases and J by 8 bases, with 13 bases between the two germline ends. CDR3 amino acids: CASSPPRDTAEAFF. For the CDR3, the DNA is TGTGCCAGCTCACCACCTCGCGACACCGCAGAAGCTTTCTTT.

The V call is TRBV5-1, the J call TRBJ1-4; D unresolved. Germline V gene data show CDR1 as SGHRS and CDR2 as YFSETQ. The CDR3 extends over 15 amino acids. V was pared by 4 bases and J by 3 bases, with 13 bases between. CDR3 amino acids: CASSATAGSNEKLFF. CDR3 in DNA: TGCGCCAGCAGCGCAACCGCGGGATCTAATGAAAAACTGTTTTTT.

The chain links TRBV13 to TRBJ2-7; 11 positions agree with TRBD2. This CDR3 is 16 amino acids long. The germline V gene encodes CDR1 PRHDT and CDR2 FYEKMQ (reference sequence). V gave up 3 bases and J gave up 3 bases; unmatched junction bases: 7. This chain's CDR3 is CASSFGTSGNYYEQYF. The CDR3 coding sequence is TGTGCCAGCAGCTTCGGGACTAGCGGTAATTACTACGAGCAGTACTTC.

The chain has TRBV7-3 and TRBJ2-1; 11 positions match TRBD2. The CDR3 is 15 amino acids. V lost 5 bases to trimming and J lost 5 bases; unmatched junction nucleotides: 5. In germline, CDR1 is SGHTA, CDR2 FQGTGA. The CDR3 sequence is CASSPISGRDNEQFF. The CDR3 DNA sequence: TGTGCCAGCAGCCCGATTAGCGGGAGGGACAATGAGCAGTTCTTC.

This rearrangement joins TRBV27 to TRBJ1-1; no clear D gene. The CDR3 consists of 15 residues. The V end was cut by 0 bases, the J end by 6 bases, with 14 bases between. Germline loops: CDR1 MNHEY, CDR2 SMNVEV (reference sequence). The CDR3 nucleotides read TGTGCCAGCAGTTTATCGCATACGGGAAACCCTGAAGCTTTCTTT. Amino acids: CASSLSHTGNPEAFF.

The rearrangement uses TRBV9 and TRBJ2-1; tentative D call: TRBD2 (5 bases). Germline values: CDR1 SGDLS, CDR2 YYNGEE. CDR3 size: 13 residues. Trimming pared 0 bases from V and 5 bases from J, leaving 6 bases between. The CDR3 DNA reads TGTGCCAGCAGCGTAGCCGGGAACAATGAGCAGTTCTTC. This translates into CASSVAGNNEQFF.

The gene calls are TRBV9 and TRBJ2-3; 7 bases line up with TRBD2. V was clipped by 6 bases and J by 4 bases; unmatched bases: 5. Germline loops: CDR1 SGDLS, CDR2 YYNGEE. The CDR3 covers 13 residues. CDR3 sequence: CASNAGESDTQYF. CDR3 nucleotide sequence: TGTGCCAGCAACGCGGGAGAGTCAGATACGCAGTATTTT.

This CDR3 reads CASSLGISPTNEKLFF. As DNA, the CDR3 is TGTGCCAGCAGCTTGGGGATTTCACCAACTAATGAAAAACTGTTTTTT. The chain joins TRBV5-8 to TRBJ1-4, with unresolved D. The CDR3 totals 16 residues. V lost 0 bases, J lost 0 bases, and 9 bases lay in between. Germline assignment: CDR1 SGHTS and CDR2 YDEGEE. Drawing the rest from reference TRBV5-8 and TRBJ1-4, the complete variable domain is EAGVTQSPTHLIKTRGQQATLRCSPISGHTSVYWYQQALGLGLQFLLWYDEGEERNRGNFPPRFSGRQFPNYSSELNVNALELEDSALYLCASSLGISPTNEKLFFGSGTQLSVL.

The V call is TRBV7-9, the J call TRBJ1-2, with 9 bases lining up with TRBD1. V dropped 5 bases and J dropped 7; count of bases not matched to a gene: 5. This CDR3 region has 13 residues. Germline V gives CDR1 SEHNR, CDR2 FQNEAQ (reference sequence). CDR3 loop: CASSATGGRGYTF. DNA for the CDR3: TGTGCCAGCAGCGCGACAGGGGGACGTGGCTACACCTTC.

The J gene is TRBJ2-1, the V gene TRBV9; D not resolved. The CDR3 is made up of 17 amino acids. Per the germline V gene, CDR1 is SGDLS and CDR2 is YYNGEE. Trimming took 4 bases from V and 1 from J, leaving 18 bases between them. The CDR3 DNA reads TGTGCCAGCAGCCCCAAGCCTATCTCTCGGTCCTACAATGAGCAGTTCTTC. It specifies CASSPKPISRSYNEQFF.

The rearrangement joins TRBV9 to TRBJ1-4; D gene ambiguous. This CDR3 is 13 amino acids long. Germline V gives CDR1 SGDLS, CDR2 YYNGEE. Trimming took 6 bases from V and 8 from J, leaving 14 bases between them. The CDR3 DNA reads as TGTGCCAGCACGCAACCGTGGTGGGAAAAACTGTTTTTT. Protein product: CASTQPWWEKLFF.

V gene TRBV10-1 combines with J gene TRBJ1-6; D is undetermined. The V gene lost 8 bases and the J gene lost 7 bases, with 15 bases spanning the gap. This CDR3 is built from 14 residues. The germline V gene encodes CDR1 WNHNN and CDR2 SYGVQD (reference sequence). The CDR3 nucleotides read TGCGCCAGCCCACGGGAGCTGGGGAATTCACCCCTCCACTTT. This encodes CASPRELGNSPLHF.

This chain joins TRBV2 and TRBJ2-4, with D possibly TRBD2 on 6 matching bases. From germline, CDR1 is SNHLY and CDR2 FYNNEI. This CDR3 spans 16 amino acids. Trimming pared 7 bases from V and 0 bases from J, leaving 16 bases between. The CDR3, as DNA: TGTGCCAGCATGAGGGGTAGCGGCCTAGCCAAAAACATTCAGTACTTC. It is translated as CASMRGSGLAKNIQYF. Full variable domain (outside the CDR3, taken from reference TRBV2 and TRBJ2-4): EPEVTQTPSHQVTQMGQEVILRCVPISNHLYFYWYRQILGQKVEFLVSFYNNEISEKSEIFDDQFSVERPDGSNFTLKIRSTKLEDSAMYFCASMRGSGLAKNIQYFGAGTRLSVL.

A note on this clone: At the DNA level, this CDR3 is encoded by other sequences in the same sample as well. The CDR3 bases are TGTGCCAGCAGTCCTCGGGGGGGGGATCAGCCCCAGCATTTT. Its protein is CASSPRGGDQPQHF. The chain employs TRBV27 and TRBJ1-5, with D possibly being TRBD1 (5 bases). This CDR3 contains 14 residues. Looked up from germline, CDR1 is MNHEY and CDR2 is SMNVEV (reference sequence). Trimming removed 5 bases from V and 5 bases from J, with 13 bases in between.

The chain combines TRBV27 with TRBJ2-7; D is perhaps TRBD1 (5 bases). Germline values: CDR1 MNHEY, CDR2 SMNVEV (reference sequence). The CDR3 totals 12 residues. V shed 8 bases and J shed 0 bases, with 8 bases lying between them. The CDR3 here is CASADNSYEQYF. The CDR3 bases are TGTGCCAGCGCGGACAACTCCTACGAGCAGTACTTC.

The chain is built from TRBV9 and TRBJ2-5; a weak D match, TRBD2 (5 bases). Germline CDR1 and CDR2: SGDLS and YYNGEE. V lost 3 bases to trimming and J lost 4 bases, with 10 bases between them. This CDR3 has 13 amino acids. The CDR3 reads CASSAGSPETQYF. CDR3 in DNA: TGTGCCAGCAGCGCGGGGAGTCCAGAGACCCAGTACTTC.

The chain is built from TRBV7-2 and TRBJ2-7; D is unresolved. The CDR3 is made up of 14 amino acids. CDR1 is SGHTA and CDR2 is FQGNSA in the germline V gene. Deletions cut 1 base from V and 1 base from J, with 8 bases between. The CDR3 here is CASSLEWESYEQYF. CDR3 DNA: TGTGCCAGCAGCTTAGAGTGGGAATCCTACGAGCAGTACTTC.

This chain joins TRBV4-3 and TRBJ2-2, with D possibly matching TRBD1 (6 bases). Trimming shortened V by 7 bases and J by 3 bases, and 12 bases separated the two germline ends. Germline loops: CDR1 LGHNA, CDR2 YSLEER. There are 14 residues in the CDR3. The CDR3 reads CASTWTVYTGELFF. The CDR3 DNA is TGCGCCAGCACTTGGACAGTTTACACCGGGGAGCTGTTTTTT.

Remarks on this clone: Other DNA sequences in this sample translate to the same CDR3. The chain carries TRBV11-2 and TRBJ2-1; TRBD2 agrees at 9 bases. Germline V gene lookup returns CDR1 SGHAT and CDR2 FQNNGV. V lost 3 bases to trimming and J lost 0 bases; unmatched junction nucleotides: 0. The CDR3 consists of 15 residues. The CDR3 region has the DNA TGTGCCAGCAGCTTTAGCGGGAGCTCCTACAATGAGCAGTTCTTC. Amino acid sequence: CASSFSGSSYNEQFF.

V and J are TRBV4-1 and TRBJ2-7; D unclear. Germline lookup yields CDR1 MGHRA and CDR2 YSYEKL. The CDR3 extends over 15 amino acids. Trimming took off 0 bases at V and 2 bases at J, with 11 bases between the two ends. The CDR3 protein is CASSQDRPGAYEQYF. The CDR3 DNA is TGCGCCAGCAGCCAAGATCGGCCGGGTGCCTACGAGCAGTACTTC.

Points on this clone: Other DNA variants within this sample encode the same CDR3. This chain links TRBV4-1 with TRBJ2-3, with D tentatively TRBD2 (5 bases). There are 15 residues in the CDR3. Trimming left V 1 base short and J 0 bases short, with 8 bases between. Germline loops: CDR1 MGHRA, CDR2 YSYEKL. CDR3 sequence (DNA): TGCGCCAGCAGCCAAGTTCTAGCTAGCACAGATACGCAGTATTTT. Translating it yields CASSQVLASTDTQYF.

This chain uses TRBV29-1 with TRBJ1-1; D not certain. Trimming pared 1 base from V and 5 bases from J, leaving 14 bases between. Per the germline V gene, CDR1 is SQVTM and CDR2 is ANQGSEA. The CDR3 has 14 residues. The CDR3 here is CSVEGAVRRTEAFF. CDR3 coding DNA: TGCAGCGTTGAAGGGGCAGTCCGGAGGACTGAAGCTTTCTTT.

The CDR3 bases are TGCGCCAGCAGCCAGGGACAGGGGTCCCTTGGCTACACCTTC. Translation: CASSQGQGSLGYTF. This rearrangement joins TRBV4-3 to TRBJ1-2; 10 bases are a match to TRBD1. Germline V gene sequence: CDR1 LGHNA, CDR2 YSLEER. V gave up 3 bases and J gave up 7 bases; unmatched junction bases: 5. The CDR3 extends over 14 amino acids.

The CDR3 nucleotides read TGTGCCAGTAGTATCGGCCCATATGGCTACACCTTC. Amino acids: CASSIGPYGYTF. The genes are TRBV19 and TRBJ1-2; the D is unclear. Trimming removed 3 bases from V and 5 bases from J, with 7 bases in between. The germline V gene has CDR1 LNHDA and CDR2 SQIVND (reference sequence). CDR3 length: 12 residues.

This chain links TRBV7-8 with TRBJ1-5; D is unresolved. The germline V gene encodes CDR1 SGHVS and CDR2 FQNEAQ. V was trimmed by 5 bases and J by 2 bases, leaving 22 bases between them. The CDR3 contains 18 residues. The CDR3 bases are TGTGCCAGCAGCCCCGTTGGGCCCCCGAGAATTGGCAATCAGCCCCAGCATTTT. Translated: CASSPVGPPRIGNQPQHF.

The J gene is TRBJ2-1, the V gene TRBV7-6; 7 bases map to TRBD2. Trimming cost V 6 bases and J 0 bases; bases outside gene matches: 8. The CDR3 loop spans 16 amino acids. The V gene's germline CDR1 is SGHVS and CDR2 FNYEAQ. CDR3 region: CASRGRGGSSYNEQFF. The CDR3 bases are TGTGCCAGCAGAGGACGGGGCGGGAGCTCCTACAATGAGCAGTTCTTC.